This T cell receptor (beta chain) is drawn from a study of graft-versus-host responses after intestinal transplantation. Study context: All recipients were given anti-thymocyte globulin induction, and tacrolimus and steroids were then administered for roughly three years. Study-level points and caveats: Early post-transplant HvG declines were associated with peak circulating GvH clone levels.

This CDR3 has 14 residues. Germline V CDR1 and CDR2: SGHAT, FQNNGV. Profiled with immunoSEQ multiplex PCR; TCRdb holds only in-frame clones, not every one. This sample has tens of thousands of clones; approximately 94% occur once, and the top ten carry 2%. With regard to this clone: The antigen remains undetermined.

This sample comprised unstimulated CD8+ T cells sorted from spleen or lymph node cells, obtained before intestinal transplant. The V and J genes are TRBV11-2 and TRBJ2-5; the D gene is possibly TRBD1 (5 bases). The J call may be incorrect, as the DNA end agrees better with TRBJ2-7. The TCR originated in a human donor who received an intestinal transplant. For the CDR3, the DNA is TGTGCCAGCAGCCTTTGGGGCAGCGTCTACGAGCAGTACTTC. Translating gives CASSLWGSVYEQYF.